The present T cell receptor beta chain was sequenced within a study of blood T cells in healthy people across ages. Study-wide results and limits: Both naive CD4+ cell counts and diversity were greater in long-lived donors than in aged donors.

Sample-barcoded 5' priming and a J-beta primer mix drove a second PCR of about 6 to 12 cycles. Every cDNA was tagged by a template-switch adaptor with 12 random nucleotides. TCRdb recomputed calls from the 5' RACE reads with MiXCR, one row per CDR3 protein. The sample consists of 950,000 to 1,200,000 distinct CDR3 sequences, around two fifths of them appearing once. Looked up from germline, CDR1 is LGHDT and CDR2 is YNNKEL (reference sequence). This CDR3 comprises 13 residues. With 4 bases removed from V and 6 bases from J, the gap between germline ends came to 11 bases. The donors, healthy Caucasians from Russia, were aged roughly 6 to 90. For every donor, a draw yielded approximately 9.9 milliliters of peripheral blood. This clonotype has more than one count but fewer than ten. The antigen remains undetermined.

The rearrangement joins TRBV3-1 to TRBJ2-3, with D uncertain. The source of this sequence is a man aged 18 to 35 in good health. Sequenced input: blood. CDR3 loop: CASSRGYGDTQYF. The CDR3 region has the DNA TGTGCCAGCAGCCGGGGATACGGGGATACGCAGTATTTT.